These 12 T cell receptor beta chains came from one sample sequenced in a study of tissue T cells after allogeneic stem cell transplantation. The protocol was immunoSEQ multiplex PCR, while the TCRdb copy is restricted to in-frame clones and leaves out a portion. The data show over 6,000 clones, with approximately 47% seen just once and about 7.2% held by the top ten. The time point is: mouse harvest day 7 after allogeneic transplant. Each mouse received 10^7 T-cell-depleted marrow cells plus 10^6 splenic CD5+ T cells by tail vein. Material: gut tissue. The receptors shown here come from a female BALB/c mouse given C57BL/6 T cells with graft-versus-host disease after an allogeneic hematopoietic cell transplant.

Of note for this clone: Gene names follow the mouse nomenclature. The read ends 1 residue early relative to the CDR3; the germline J gene fills the gap. V and J are TRBV23 and TRBJ2-1; the listed D gene, TRBD2, was not tested against the DNA. This CDR3 region has 14 residues. Germline loops: CDR1 KGHTA, CDR2 FQNQQP. The CDR3 bases that were read are TGCTCCAGCAGTCTGGGGGGGGACTATGCTGAGCAGTTC. Translating it yields CSSSLGGDYAEQF. The CDR3 reads in full as CSSSLGGDYAEQFF.

As concerns this clone: Each gene name is a mouse one. Read data end 1 residue before the CDR3 end; the end is taken from the germline J gene. The chain has TRBV26 and TRBJ2-5; tentatively, D is TRBD2 (6 bases). In germline, CDR1 is KGHPV, CDR2 FQNQEV (reference sequence). CDR3 size: 15 residues. V was pared by 0 bases and J by 0 bases, with 7 bases between. The CDR3 bases that were read are TGTGCCAGCAGTCTGTCGTGGGGGAACCAAGACACCCAGTAC. Amino acids: CASSLSWGNQDTQY. The entire CDR3 protein reads CASSLSWGNQDTQYF.

Only one count was recorded for this clone. The gene names given are mouse names. The CDR3 end lies 1 residue beyond the end of the read and is filled in from the germline J gene. V and J are TRBV12-1 and TRBJ2-1; 9 bases are shared with TRBD2. This CDR3 has 16 residues. V gave up 0 bases and J gave up 0 bases; unmatched junction bases: 2. Germline loops: CDR1 SGHSN, CDR2 HYEKVE. CDR3 bases read: TGTGCCAGCTCTCTCCTGGGGGGGAATAACTATGCTGAGCAGTTC. Protein product: CASSLLGGNNYAEQF. The entire CDR3 reads CASSLLGGNNYAEQFF.

This clone has a handful of counts. Here the gene names and germline are mouse. The CDR3 end lies 1 residue beyond the end of the read and is filled in from the germline J gene. J is TRBJ2-4 and V is TRBV12-2, with TRBD1 as a possible D gene (7 bases). The CDR3 loop spans 14 amino acids. The germline V gene encodes CDR1 SGHLS and CDR2 HYDKME. V was shortened by 0 bases and J by 3 bases, with 9 bases between the two germline ends. The CDR3 sequence: CASSLEGAQNTLYF. The part of the CDR3 DNA that was read is TGTGCCAGCTCTCTCGAGGGGGCGCAAAACACCTTGTAC.

With regard to this clone: Each gene name is a mouse one. The read terminates 1 residue before the CDR3 end, so the remaining end is supplied by the germline J gene. J is TRBJ2-5 and V is TRBV26, with D possibly TRBD2 on 6 matching bases. CDR3 length: 16 amino acids. Trimming shortened V by 2 bases and J by 0 bases, and 12 bases separated the two germline ends. Germline V gives CDR1 KGHPV, CDR2 FQNQEV (reference sequence). The CDR3 spells CASSLRLGLNQDTQYF. Partial CDR3 DNA: TGTGCCAGCAGTCTGCGCCTGGGGCTTAACCAAGACACCCAGTAC.

The sample holds a few counts of this clone. Gene names are mouse gene names. The read terminates 1 residue ahead of where the CDR3 ends, so the germline J gene completes it. The chain carries TRBV12-2 and TRBJ2-5, with 7 bases identical to TRBD2. Trimming cost V 0 bases and J 3 bases; bases outside gene matches: 2. The CDR3 is made up of 14 amino acids. From germline, CDR1 is SGHLS and CDR2 HYDKME. CDR3 DNA, as far as it was read: TGTGCCAGCTCTCTCGCCTGGGGGCAAGACACCCAGTAC. Its translation: CASSLAWGQDTQY. The complete CDR3 reads CASSLAWGQDTQYF.

This clone is termed large. Gene names and germline refer to mouse. The read finishes 1 residue shy of the CDR3 end, and the germline J gene is used to complete it. The chain employs TRBV2 and TRBJ2-1; D not resolved. This CDR3 has 14 amino acids. From germline, CDR1 is LGHNA and CDR2 YSYQKL. V was trimmed by 0 bases and J by 3 bases, leaving 6 bases between them. CDR3 residues: CASSQDSTYAEQFF. CDR3 DNA, as far as it was read: TGTGCCAGCAGCCAAGATTCAACCTATGCTGAGCAGTTC.

This clone was seen a few times. The gene names here belong to mouse. The read ends 1 residue early relative to the CDR3; the germline J gene fills the gap. The gene calls are TRBV3 and TRBJ2-2; D is undetermined. The V end was cut by 4 bases, the J end by 0 bases, with 6 bases between. The V gene's germline CDR1 is SNHLY and CDR2 FYNGKV (reference sequence). The CDR3 totals 14 residues. The CDR3 is CASSSTSNTGQLYF. CDR3 DNA (partial): TGTGCCAGCAGCTCGACATCAAACACCGGGCAGCTCTAC.

This clone was recorded a few times. The germline and genes are mouse ones. From the germline J gene comes the end of the CDR3, since the read stops 1 residue before it. The gene calls are TRBV16 and TRBJ1-2; D might be TRBD1 (6 bases). V shed 1 base and J shed 6 bases, with 9 bases lying between them. The CDR3 runs to 13 residues. Germline V gene sequence: CDR1 SGHSA, CDR2 FRNQAP. The part of the CDR3 DNA that was read is TGTGCAAGCAGCTTAGCAGGGGAGACCGACTACACC. Amino acids: CASSLAGETDYT. The full-length CDR3 reads as CASSLAGETDYTF.

With regard to this clone: Gene names are the mouse ones. From the germline J gene comes the end of the CDR3, since the read stops 1 residue before it. The J gene is TRBJ1-4, the V gene TRBV26, with D uncertain. The CDR3 consists of 16 residues. Trimming took off 4 bases at V and 5 bases at J, with 17 bases between the two ends. Germline-derived CDR1 and CDR2 are KGHPV and FQNQEV (reference sequence). CDR3 DNA, as far as it was read: TGTGCCAGCAGTCGAGGAGGAGGAATAACGAACGAAAGATTATTT. It is translated as CASSRGGGITNERLF. The full CDR3 protein is CASSRGGGITNERLFF.

Note on this clone: Any gene name here is a mouse gene name. The CDR3 end is not reached by the read, which stops 1 residue before it; the germline J gene fills it in. J is TRBJ1-1 and V is TRBV26; TRBD1 matches at 7 bases. The length of the CDR3 is 12 residues. Germline loops: CDR1 KGHPV, CDR2 FQNQEV (reference sequence). The V gene end was trimmed by 6 bases and the J gene end by 10 bases; junction bases not matched to a gene: 8. The CDR3 is CASSPTGDGVFF. CDR3 bases read: TGTGCCAGCAGCCCTACAGGGGACGGAGTCTTC.

Turning to this clone: Gene names are mouse gene names. The CDR3 is cut off 1 residue early in the read; its end comes from the germline J gene. The gene calls are TRBV26 and TRBJ2-5; 8 bases agree with TRBD2. CDR3 length: 13 residues. With 5 bases clipped from V and 6 bases from J, the junction kept 4 bases outside the gene matches. Germline V gene lookup returns CDR1 KGHPV and CDR2 FQNQEV (reference sequence). CDR3 in amino acids: CASSGDWRDTQYF. The DNA read from the CDR3 is TGTGCCAGCAGTGGGGACTGGAGGGACACCCAGTAC. Full variable domain (missing parts from reference TRBV26 and TRBJ2-5): NSKVIQTPRYLVKGQGQKAKMRCIPEKGHPVVFWYQQNKNNEFKFLINFQNQEVLQQIDMTEKRFSAECPSNSPCSLEIQSSEAGDSALYLCASSGDWRDTQYFGPGTRLLVL.